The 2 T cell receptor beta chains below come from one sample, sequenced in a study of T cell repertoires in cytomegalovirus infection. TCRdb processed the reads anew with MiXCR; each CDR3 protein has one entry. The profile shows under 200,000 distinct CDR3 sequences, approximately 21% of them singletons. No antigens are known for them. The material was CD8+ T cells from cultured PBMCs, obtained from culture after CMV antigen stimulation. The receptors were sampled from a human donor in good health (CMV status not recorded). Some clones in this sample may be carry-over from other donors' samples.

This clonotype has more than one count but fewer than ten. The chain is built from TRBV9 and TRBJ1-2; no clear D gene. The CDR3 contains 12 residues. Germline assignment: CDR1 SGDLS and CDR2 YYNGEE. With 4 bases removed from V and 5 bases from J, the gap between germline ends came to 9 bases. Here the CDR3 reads CASSPRRYGYTF. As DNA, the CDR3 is TGTGCCAGCAGCCCACGGAGGTATGGCTACACCTTC.

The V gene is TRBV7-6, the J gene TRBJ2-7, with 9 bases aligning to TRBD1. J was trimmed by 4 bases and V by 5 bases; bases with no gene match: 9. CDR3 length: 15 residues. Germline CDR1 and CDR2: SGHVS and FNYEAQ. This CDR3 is CASSPERGQGYEQYF. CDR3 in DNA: TGTGCCAGCAGCCCTGAGAGGGGACAGGGATACGAGCAGTACTTC.